Reported below is one T cell receptor beta chain. TCRdb keeps only in-frame clones here, not all; method: immunoSEQ multiplex PCR. The data contain approximately 90,000 clones, about 89% of them singletons. These data are taken from a study of control samples from healthy donors and cancer patients. Trimming removed 0 bases from V and 4 bases from J, with 15 bases in between. CDR1 is LGHDT, CDR2 YNNKEL, per germline (reference sequence). The CDR3 consists of 16 residues. Sequenced: blood. The origin of this receptor is a man aged 25-45 years in good health. The genes are TRBV3-1 (or the pseudogene TRBV3-2) and TRBJ1-2; D unresolved. The CDR3 here is CASSQDRQPATYGYTF. CDR3 nucleotides: TGTGCCAGCAGCCAAGATCGGCAGCCCGCCACCTATGGCTACACCTTC.